A single sample gave rise to the 16 T cell receptor beta chains below, sequenced in a study of cytomegalovirus exposure and HLA in healthy donors (TCRdb year 2017). Libraries were prepared through the immunoSEQ multiplex PCR assay. For the multiplex PCR, a mixture combining 60 forward primers for TCR Vbeta segments and 13 reverse primers for TCR Jbeta segments was used. Entries here come from immuneACCESS through TCRdb and include only in-frame sequences with V and J called. Some clones fail to appear in such tables; in the studies checked, an unresolved V gene covers under half of the shortfall, and the cause of the remainder is unknown. The sample table lists 45,000 to 55,000 clones, around three quarters of them with a count of one. Around 8% of the sample is held by the ten biggest clonotypes. Sequencing used PBMCs. These receptors originate from a man aged 25-45 years in good health and CMV-seropositive.

V and J are TRBV5-1 and TRBJ1-1; the match to TRBD1 covers 7 bases. V lost 5 bases and J lost 5; bases outside the gene matches: 15. The germline V gene encodes CDR1 SGHRS and CDR2 YFSETQ. This CDR3 has 16 residues. DNA of the CDR3: TGCGCCAGCAGTTATCTACAGGGGACAGTGGGGACTGAAGCTTTCTTT. This gives the protein CASSYLQGTVGTEAFF.

J is TRBJ2-2 and V is TRBV15, with TRBD2 as a possible D gene (6 bases). Germline V gene lookup returns CDR1 LNHNV and CDR2 YYDKDF (reference sequence). V was pared by 5 bases and J by 1 base, with 14 bases between. The CDR3 loop spans 16 amino acids. For the CDR3, the DNA is TGTGCCACCAGCCCAGCGGGCGGATTGAACACCGGGGAGCTGTTTTTT. Amino acids: CATSPAGGLNTGELFF.

V and J are TRBV6-5 and TRBJ2-7; TRBD2 might be the D (6 bases). CDR3 length: 15 residues. Trimming removed 6 bases from V and 5 bases from J, with 20 bases in between. Germline CDR1 is MNHEY and CDR2 is SVGAGI. The DNA of the CDR3 is TGTGCCAGCAGCCCCGGGCGGGGAGTTAGACACGAGCAGTACTTC. It translates to CASSPGRGVRHEQYF.

The CDR3, as DNA: TGTGCCAGCAGCGTAGGGGGGGGGTATCAGCCCCAGCATTTT. It encodes CASSVGGGYQPQHF. The rearrangement joins TRBV9 to TRBJ1-5; a weak D match, TRBD1 (5 bases). Germline V CDR1 and CDR2: SGDLS, YYNGEE. This CDR3 has 14 amino acids. V lost 0 bases and J lost 5, with 9 bases in between. Drawing the rest from reference TRBV9 and TRBJ1-5, the complete variable domain is DSGVTQTPKHLITATGQRVTLRCSPRSGDLSVYWYQQSLDQGLQFLIQYYNGEERAKGNILERFSAQQFPDLHSELNLSSLELGDSALYFCASSVGGGYQPQHFGDGTRLSIL.

V usage is TRBV6-4 and J usage is TRBJ2-3, with 11 bases aligning to TRBD1. Germline lookup yields CDR1 MRHNA and CDR2 SNTAGT. This CDR3 is built from 15 residues. The junction had 0 bases not matched to a gene; V was cut back by 0 bases and J by 4 bases. The CDR3 region has the DNA TGTGCCAGCAGTGACTCGGGACAGGGGGCAGATACGCAGTATTTT. It translates to CASSDSGQGADTQYF.

This chain joins TRBV6-4 and TRBJ2-3; 13 nucleotides line up with TRBD2. Trimming took 2 bases from V and 1 from J; bases not matched to a gene: 0. Germline V CDR1 and CDR2: MRHNA, SNTAGT. This CDR3 comprises 16 residues. As DNA, the CDR3 is TGTGCCAGCAGTGACGGGACTAGCGGGGGCACAGATACGCAGTATTTT. Translation: CASSDGTSGGTDTQYF.

This clone has only a few counts. This rearrangement joins TRBV7-9 to TRBJ2-3; 7 nucleotides agree with TRBD1. After removal of 5 bases from V and 5 bases from J, the junction contained 7 bases not matched to a gene. The CDR3 extends over 14 amino acids. CDR1 and CDR2 from the germline V gene are SEHNR and FQNEAQ (reference sequence). The CDR3 protein is CASSPDRVQDTQYF. The CDR3, as DNA: TGTGCCAGCAGCCCCGACAGGGTACAAGATACGCAGTATTTT.

The sample holds a few counts of this clone. The chain uses TRBV30 and TRBJ1-5; no clear D. Trimming stripped 2 bases from V and 5 bases from J, with 10 bases between. Germline CDR1 and CDR2: GTSNPN and SVGIG (reference sequence). The CDR3 extends over 13 amino acids. The CDR3 loop is CAWSRGYDQPQHF. CDR3 sequence (DNA): TGTGCCTGGAGTAGAGGGTACGATCAGCCCCAGCATTTT.

The rearrangement links TRBV5-1 to TRBJ2-5, with 8 bases fitting TRBD1. Germline V lookup: CDR1 SGHRS, CDR2 YFSETQ. The CDR3 totals 16 residues. With V trimmed by 4 bases and J by 2 bases, 10 bases remained unmatched. The CDR3 DNA reads as TGCGCCAGCAGCCCGATCGGAGGACAGGGTCAAGAGACCCAGTACTTC. Amino acid sequence: CASSPIGGQGQETQYF.

This rearrangement joins TRBV9 to TRBJ2-7, with D tentatively TRBD2 (6 bases). Germline CDR1 reads SGDLS; CDR2 reads YYNGEE. The CDR3 is 16 residues long. V was shortened by 4 bases and J by 0 bases, with 17 bases between the two germline ends. As DNA, the CDR3 is TGTGCCAGCAGCTTAGATCGGGGGTGGAGCTCCTACGAGCAGTACTTC. Its translation is CASSLDRGWSSYEQYF.

The chain has TRBV5-1 and TRBJ2-2, with TRBD2 matching over 7 bases. J lost 5 bases, V lost 7 bases, and 8 bases had no gene match. The CDR3 sequence is 14 residues long. Per the germline V gene, CDR1 is SGHRS and CDR2 is YFSETQ. This CDR3 reads CASEETSKTGELFF. CDR3 coding DNA: TGCGCCAGCGAAGAGACTAGCAAAACCGGGGAGCTGTTTTTT.

The CDR3 is CASSASYEQYF. In nucleotides, the CDR3 is TGTGCCAGCAGCGCGAGCTACGAGCAGTACTTC. The chain is built from TRBV7-9 and TRBJ2-7; no clear D gene. Trimming stripped 5 bases from V and 3 bases from J, with 5 bases between. The CDR3 sequence is 11 residues long. The germline gives CDR1 SEHNR, CDR2 FQNEAQ (reference sequence).

The chain combines TRBV6-5 with TRBJ1-1, with a weak D call TRBD1 (6 bases). This CDR3 is 14 amino acids long. V gave up 5 bases and J gave up 4 bases, with 14 bases separating them. The germline V gene encodes CDR1 MNHEY and CDR2 SVGAGI. DNA of the CDR3: TGTGCCAGCAGTAGAACAGGGTCGGGCACTGAAGCTTTCTTT. This codes for CASSRTGSGTEAFF.

This clone was seen more than once but under ten times. This chain connects TRBV5-6 to TRBJ2-4, with 10 positions matching TRBD1. V shed 4 bases and J 1 base; nucleotides not matched to a gene: 8. CDR1 and CDR2 from the germline V gene are SGHDT and YYEEEE. This CDR3 contains 17 residues. The DNA of the CDR3 is TGTGCCAGCAGCCCCCTGGGACAGGGGATGGCCAAAAACATTCAGTACTTC. Amino acids: CASSPLGQGMAKNIQYF.

The chain recombines TRBV6-1 with TRBJ1-5; the D is unclear. This CDR3 is 13 amino acids long. The V gene lost 7 bases and the J gene lost 7 bases, with 14 bases spanning the gap. From germline, CDR1 is MNHNS and CDR2 SASEGT. The CDR3 reads CASTREAGQPQHF. The CDR3 DNA sequence: TGTGCCAGCACAAGGGAGGCGGGACAGCCCCAGCATTTT.

The rearrangement links TRBV2 to TRBJ2-5; D remains unclear. Trimming pared 7 bases from V and 1 base from J, leaving 13 bases between. This CDR3 region has 14 residues. Germline CDR1 reads SNHLY; CDR2 reads FYNNEI. The CDR3 bases are TGTGCCAGCAAGAATGCACTCTCCCAAGAGACCCAGTACTTC. The encoded protein is CASKNALSQETQYF.